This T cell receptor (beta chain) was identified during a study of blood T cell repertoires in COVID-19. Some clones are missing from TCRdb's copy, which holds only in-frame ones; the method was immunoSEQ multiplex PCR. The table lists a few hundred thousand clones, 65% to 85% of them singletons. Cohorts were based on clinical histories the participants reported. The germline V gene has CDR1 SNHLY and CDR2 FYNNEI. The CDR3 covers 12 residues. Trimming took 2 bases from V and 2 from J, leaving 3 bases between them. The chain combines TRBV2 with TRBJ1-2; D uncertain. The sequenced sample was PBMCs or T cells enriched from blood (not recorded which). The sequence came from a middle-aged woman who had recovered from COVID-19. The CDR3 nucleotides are TGTGCCAGCAGTGAACAGAACTATGGCTACACCTTC. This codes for CASSEQNYGYTF.